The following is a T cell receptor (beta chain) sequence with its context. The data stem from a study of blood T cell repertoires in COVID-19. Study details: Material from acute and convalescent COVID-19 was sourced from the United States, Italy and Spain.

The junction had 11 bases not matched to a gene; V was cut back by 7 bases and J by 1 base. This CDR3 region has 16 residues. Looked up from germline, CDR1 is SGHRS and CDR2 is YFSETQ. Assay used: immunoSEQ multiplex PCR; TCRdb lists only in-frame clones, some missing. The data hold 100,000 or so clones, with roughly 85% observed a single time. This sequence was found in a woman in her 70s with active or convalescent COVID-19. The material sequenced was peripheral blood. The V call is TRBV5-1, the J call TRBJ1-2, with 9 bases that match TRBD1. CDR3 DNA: TGCGCCAGCGGTCAGACAGGGGGGGACGGTAACTATGGCTACACCTTC. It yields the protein CASGQTGGDGNYGYTF.